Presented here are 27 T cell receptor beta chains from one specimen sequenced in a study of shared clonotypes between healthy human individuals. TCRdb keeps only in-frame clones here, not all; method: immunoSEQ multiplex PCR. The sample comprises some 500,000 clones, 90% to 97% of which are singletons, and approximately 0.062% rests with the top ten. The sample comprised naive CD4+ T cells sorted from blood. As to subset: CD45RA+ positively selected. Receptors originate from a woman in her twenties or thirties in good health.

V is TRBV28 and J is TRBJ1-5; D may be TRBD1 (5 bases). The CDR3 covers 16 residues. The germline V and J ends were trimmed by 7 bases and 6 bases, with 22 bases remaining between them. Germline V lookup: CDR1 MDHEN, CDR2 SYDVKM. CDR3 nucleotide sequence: TGTGCCAGCACCTCGAATAGCGGGTGGGGCCCTCAGCCCCAGCATTTT. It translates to CASTSNSGWGPQPQHF.

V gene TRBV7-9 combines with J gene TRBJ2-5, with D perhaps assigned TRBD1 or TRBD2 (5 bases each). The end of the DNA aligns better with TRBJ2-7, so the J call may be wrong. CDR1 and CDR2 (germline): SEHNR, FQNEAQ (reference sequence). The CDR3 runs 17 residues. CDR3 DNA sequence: TGTGCCAGCAGCTTAGCGCTCTCGGGACCACCCATGGACGAGCAGTACTTC. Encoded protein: CASSLALSGPPMDEQYF.

The DNA of the CDR3 is TGTGCCAGCAGTTTAAGCCTTCTTATCTACGAGCAGTACTTC. Translated, it gives CASSLSLLIYEQYF. This sequence joins TRBV28 and TRBJ2-7, with unresolved D. The germline V gene has CDR1 MDHEN and CDR2 SYDVKM. The CDR3 contains 14 residues. The germline V and J ends were trimmed by 2 bases and 3 bases, with 11 bases remaining between them.

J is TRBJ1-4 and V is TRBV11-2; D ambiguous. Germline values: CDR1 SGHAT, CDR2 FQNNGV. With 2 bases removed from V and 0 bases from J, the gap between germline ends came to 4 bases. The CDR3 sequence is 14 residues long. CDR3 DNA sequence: TGTGCCAGCAGCTTAAAGACAACTAATGAAAAACTGTTTTTT. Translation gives CASSLKTTNEKLFF.

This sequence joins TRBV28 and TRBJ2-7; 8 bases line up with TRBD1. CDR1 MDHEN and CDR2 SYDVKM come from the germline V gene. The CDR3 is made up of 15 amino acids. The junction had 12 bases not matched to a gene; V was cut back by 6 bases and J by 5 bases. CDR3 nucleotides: TGTGCCAGCAGGCCGCAGGGGGCGCTGACTCACGAGCAGTACTTC. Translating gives CASRPQGALTHEQYF.

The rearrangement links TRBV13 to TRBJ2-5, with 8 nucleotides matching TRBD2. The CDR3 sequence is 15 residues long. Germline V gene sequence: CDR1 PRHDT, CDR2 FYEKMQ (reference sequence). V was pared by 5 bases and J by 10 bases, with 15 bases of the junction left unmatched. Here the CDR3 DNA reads TGTGCCAGCAGCCAATATACCGGGACTAGGGACCGCCAGTACTTC. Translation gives CASSQYTGTRDRQYF.

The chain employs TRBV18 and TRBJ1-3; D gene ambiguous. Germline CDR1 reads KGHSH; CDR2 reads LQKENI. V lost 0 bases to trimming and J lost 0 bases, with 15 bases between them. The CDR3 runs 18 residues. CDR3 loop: CASSPPVSTPYSGNTIYF. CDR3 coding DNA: TGTGCCAGCTCACCACCTGTCAGTACCCCCTACTCTGGAAACACCATATATTTT.

Here the CDR3 DNA reads TGTGCCAGCAGCTTTGCACTAGCGGGAGATGCGTTCGAGCAGTACTTC. Protein: CASSFALAGDAFEQYF. The gene calls are TRBV5-6 and TRBJ2-7; 11 positions match TRBD2. V shed 2 bases, J shed 6 bases, and the junction held 10 bases outside the gene matches. The CDR3 runs to 16 residues. The germline V gene has CDR1 SGHDT and CDR2 YYEEEE.

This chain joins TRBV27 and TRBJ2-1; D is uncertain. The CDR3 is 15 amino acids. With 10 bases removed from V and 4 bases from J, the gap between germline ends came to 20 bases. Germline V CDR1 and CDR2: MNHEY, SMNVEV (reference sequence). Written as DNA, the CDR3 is TGTGCCACCTCGACGTTTCCCACTGATTACAATGAGCAGTTCTTC. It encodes CATSTFPTDYNEQFF.

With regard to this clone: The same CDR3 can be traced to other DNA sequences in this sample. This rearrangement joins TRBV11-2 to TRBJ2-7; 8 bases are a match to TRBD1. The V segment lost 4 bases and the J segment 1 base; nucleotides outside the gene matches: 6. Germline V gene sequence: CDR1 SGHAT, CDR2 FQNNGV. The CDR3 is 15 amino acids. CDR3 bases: TGTGCCAGCAGCTCTCTCCGGGACAGGTCCTACGAGCAGTACTTC. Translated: CASSSLRDRSYEQYF.

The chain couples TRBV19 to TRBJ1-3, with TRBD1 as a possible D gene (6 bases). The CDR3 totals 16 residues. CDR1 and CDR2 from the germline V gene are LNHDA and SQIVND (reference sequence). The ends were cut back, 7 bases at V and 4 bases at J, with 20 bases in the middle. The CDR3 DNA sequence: TGTGCCAGTACCTCACAGTGGGGGCTGTTGGGAAACACCATATATTTT. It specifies CASTSQWGLLGNTIYF.

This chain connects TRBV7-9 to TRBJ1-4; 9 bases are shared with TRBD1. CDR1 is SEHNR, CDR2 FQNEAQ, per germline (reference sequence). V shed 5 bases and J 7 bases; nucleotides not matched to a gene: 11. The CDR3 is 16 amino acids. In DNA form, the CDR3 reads TGTGCCAGCAGCCATAATCCGGGACAGGGCCCTGAAAAACTGTTTTTT. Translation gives CASSHNPGQGPEKLFF. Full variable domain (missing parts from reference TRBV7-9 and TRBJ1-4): DTGVSQNPRHKITKRGQNVTFRCDPISEHNRLYWYRQTLGQGPEFLTYFQNEAQLEKSRLLSDRFSAERPKGSFSTLEIQRTEQGDSAMYLCASSHNPGQGPEKLFFGSGTQLSVL.

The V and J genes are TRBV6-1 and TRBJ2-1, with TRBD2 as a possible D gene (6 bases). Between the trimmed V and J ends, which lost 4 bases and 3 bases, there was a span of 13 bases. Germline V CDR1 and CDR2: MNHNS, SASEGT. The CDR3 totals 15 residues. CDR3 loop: CASSARREVYNEQFF. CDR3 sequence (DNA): TGTGCCAGCAGTGCAAGGAGGGAGGTCTACAATGAGCAGTTCTTC.

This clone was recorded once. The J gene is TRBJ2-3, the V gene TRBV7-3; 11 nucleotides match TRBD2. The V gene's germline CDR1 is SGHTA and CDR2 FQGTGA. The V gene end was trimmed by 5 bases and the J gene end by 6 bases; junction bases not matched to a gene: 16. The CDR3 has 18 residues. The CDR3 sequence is CASSQTGTSGGKRDTQYF. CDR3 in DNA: TGTGCCAGCAGCCAGACCGGGACTAGCGGCGGGAAGAGGGATACGCAGTATTTT.

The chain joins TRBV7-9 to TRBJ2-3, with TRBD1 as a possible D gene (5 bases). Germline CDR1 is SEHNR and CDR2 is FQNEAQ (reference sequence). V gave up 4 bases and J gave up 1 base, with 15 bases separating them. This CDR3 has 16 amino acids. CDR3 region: CASSSDRLGGTDTQYF. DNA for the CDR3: TGTGCCAGCAGCTCGGACCGATTAGGGGGCACAGATACGCAGTATTTT. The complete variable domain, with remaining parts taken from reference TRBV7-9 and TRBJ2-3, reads DTGVSQNPRHKITKRGQNVTFRCDPISEHNRLYWYRQTLGQGPEFLTYFQNEAQLEKSRLLSDRFSAERPKGSFSTLEIQRTEQGDSAMYLCASSSDRLGGTDTQYFGPGTRLTVL.

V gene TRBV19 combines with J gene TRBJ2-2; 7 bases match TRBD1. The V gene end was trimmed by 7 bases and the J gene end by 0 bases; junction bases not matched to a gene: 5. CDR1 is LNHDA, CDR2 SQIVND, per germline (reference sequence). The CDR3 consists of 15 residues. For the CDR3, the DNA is TGTGCCAGTACTACAGGGGACGCGAACACCGGGGAGCTGTTTTTT. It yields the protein CASTTGDANTGELFF. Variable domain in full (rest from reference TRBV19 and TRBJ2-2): DGGITQSPKYLFRKEGQNVTLSCEQNLNHDAMYWYRQDPGQGLRLIYYSQIVNDFQKGDIAEGYSVSREKKESFPLTVTSAQKNPTAFYLCASTTGDANTGELFFGEGSRLTVL.

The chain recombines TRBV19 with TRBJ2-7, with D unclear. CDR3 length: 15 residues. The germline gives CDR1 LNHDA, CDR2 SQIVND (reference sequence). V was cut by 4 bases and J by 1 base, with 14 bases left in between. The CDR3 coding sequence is TGTGCCAGTAGTACACCAAAGGACGGGTCCTACGAGCAGTACTTC. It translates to CASSTPKDGSYEQYF. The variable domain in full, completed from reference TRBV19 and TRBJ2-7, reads DGGITQSPKYLFRKEGQNVTLSCEQNLNHDAMYWYRQDPGQGLRLIYYSQIVNDFQKGDIAEGYSVSREKKESFPLTVTSAQKNPTAFYLCASSTPKDGSYEQYFGPGTRLTVT.

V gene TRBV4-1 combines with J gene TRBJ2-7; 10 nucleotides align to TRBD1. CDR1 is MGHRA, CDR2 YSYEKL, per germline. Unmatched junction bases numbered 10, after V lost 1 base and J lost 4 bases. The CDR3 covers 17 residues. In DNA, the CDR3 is TGCGCCAGCAGCCAAGGTCGGCGGGACAGGGGATCTTACGAGCAGTACTTC. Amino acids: CASSQGRRDRGSYEQYF.

CDR3 bases: TGCGCCAGCTCCAAAGAGGGAGTCAGCTCTGGAAACACCATATATTTT. As protein: CASSKEGVSSGNTIYF. This chain joins TRBV4-1 and TRBJ1-3; D unresolved. Germline V gives CDR1 MGHRA, CDR2 YSYEKL. This CDR3 is 16 amino acids long. V lost 8 bases and J 0 bases, leaving 17 bases between the germline ends.

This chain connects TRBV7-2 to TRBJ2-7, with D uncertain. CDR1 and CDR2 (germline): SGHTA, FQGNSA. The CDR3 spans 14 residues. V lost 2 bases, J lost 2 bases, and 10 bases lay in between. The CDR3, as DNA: TGTGCCAGCAGCTTAATTACAGCCACCTACGAGCAGTACTTC. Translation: CASSLITATYEQYF. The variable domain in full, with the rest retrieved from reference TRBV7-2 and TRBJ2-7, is GAGVSQSPSNKVTEKGKDVELRCDPISGHTALYWYRQSLGQGLEFLIYFQGNSAPDKSGLPSDRFSAERTGGSVSTLTIQRTQQEDSAVYLCASSLITATYEQYFGPGTRLTVT.

CDR3 region: CASSQYPVGNNEQFF. The CDR3 region has the DNA TGCGCCAGCAGCCAATACCCAGTCGGGAACAATGAGCAGTTCTTC. The chain employs TRBV4-1 and TRBJ2-1, with D tentatively TRBD2 (5 bases). The germline V gene encodes CDR1 MGHRA and CDR2 YSYEKL. Trimming removed 2 bases from V and 5 bases from J, with 13 bases in between. The CDR3 contains 15 residues.

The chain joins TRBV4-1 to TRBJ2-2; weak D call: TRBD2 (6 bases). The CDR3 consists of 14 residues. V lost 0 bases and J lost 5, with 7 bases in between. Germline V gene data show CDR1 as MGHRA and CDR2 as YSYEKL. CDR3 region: CASSQEGTTGELFF. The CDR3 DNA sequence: TGCGCCAGCAGCCAAGAGGGGACTACCGGGGAGCTGTTTTTT.

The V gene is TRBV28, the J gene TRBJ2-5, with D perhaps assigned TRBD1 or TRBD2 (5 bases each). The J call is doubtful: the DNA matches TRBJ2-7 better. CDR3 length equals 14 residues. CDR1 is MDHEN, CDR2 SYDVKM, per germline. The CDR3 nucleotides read TGTGCCAGCAATCCTGGGACGGCCAGTTACGAGCAGTACTTC. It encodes CASNPGTASYEQYF.

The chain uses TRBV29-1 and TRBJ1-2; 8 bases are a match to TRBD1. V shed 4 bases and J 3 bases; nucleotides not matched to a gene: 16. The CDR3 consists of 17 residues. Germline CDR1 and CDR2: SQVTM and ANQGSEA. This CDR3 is CSVVTRVRGPEDYGYTF. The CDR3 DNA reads TGCAGCGTTGTTACCCGTGTCAGGGGGCCCGAGGACTATGGCTACACCTTC.

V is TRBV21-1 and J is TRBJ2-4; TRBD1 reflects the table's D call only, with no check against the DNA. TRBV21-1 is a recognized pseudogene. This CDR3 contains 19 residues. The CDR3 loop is CASTLEQGTLLLAKNIQYF. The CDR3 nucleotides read TGTGCCAGCACCTTAGAACAGGGGACCTTACTACTAGCCAAAAACATTCAGTACTTC.

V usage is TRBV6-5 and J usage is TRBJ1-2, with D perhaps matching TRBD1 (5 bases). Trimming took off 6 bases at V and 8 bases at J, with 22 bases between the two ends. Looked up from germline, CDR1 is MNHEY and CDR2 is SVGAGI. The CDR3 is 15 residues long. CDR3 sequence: CASSPTGRTSNGYTF. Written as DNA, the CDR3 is TGTGCCAGCAGCCCTACCGGAAGGACATCCAACGGCTACACCTTC.

Here the CDR3 reads CASSVASGLAVEQFF. In DNA form, the CDR3 reads TGTGCCAGCAGCGTAGCTTCCGGACTAGCGGTTGAGCAGTTCTTC. V gene TRBV9 combines with J gene TRBJ2-1, with 10 bases lining up with TRBD2. The V and J ends lost 0 bases and 9 bases, in that order; junction bases with no gene match: 6. The CDR3 extends over 15 amino acids. CDR1 and CDR2 (germline): SGDLS, YYNGEE.